This TCR beta chain was sequenced for a study of blood T cell repertoires in COVID-19. On the study more broadly: Whether acute or convalescent, the COVID-19 samples came from the United States, Italy and Spain. From T cells, B-cell-depleted T cells, or PBMCs came the material, which was cDNA or gDNA.

Original data processing: Estimation of nucleated cell counts relied on the amplification of reference gene primers. The data were produced by immunoSEQ multiplex PCR, yet TCRdb's version contains in-frame clones alone and is incomplete. That table supplies the V and J calls and clone size; D and trimming were determined from the DNA. The data show 170,000 or so clones, roughly 90% seen once. Germline V gene lookup returns CDR1 SGHAT and CDR2 FQNNGV. CDR3 length: 13 residues. V lost 6 bases, J lost 4 bases, and 12 bases lay in between. Sequencing was performed on peripheral blood. The rearrangement links TRBV11-2 to TRBJ1-2, with D unresolved. The clonotype originates from a man between 45 and 60 years old with acute or convalescent COVID-19. This chain's CDR3 is CASRPTAGYGYTF. Written as DNA, the CDR3 is TGTGCCAGCAGACCCACAGCGGGCTATGGCTACACCTTC.